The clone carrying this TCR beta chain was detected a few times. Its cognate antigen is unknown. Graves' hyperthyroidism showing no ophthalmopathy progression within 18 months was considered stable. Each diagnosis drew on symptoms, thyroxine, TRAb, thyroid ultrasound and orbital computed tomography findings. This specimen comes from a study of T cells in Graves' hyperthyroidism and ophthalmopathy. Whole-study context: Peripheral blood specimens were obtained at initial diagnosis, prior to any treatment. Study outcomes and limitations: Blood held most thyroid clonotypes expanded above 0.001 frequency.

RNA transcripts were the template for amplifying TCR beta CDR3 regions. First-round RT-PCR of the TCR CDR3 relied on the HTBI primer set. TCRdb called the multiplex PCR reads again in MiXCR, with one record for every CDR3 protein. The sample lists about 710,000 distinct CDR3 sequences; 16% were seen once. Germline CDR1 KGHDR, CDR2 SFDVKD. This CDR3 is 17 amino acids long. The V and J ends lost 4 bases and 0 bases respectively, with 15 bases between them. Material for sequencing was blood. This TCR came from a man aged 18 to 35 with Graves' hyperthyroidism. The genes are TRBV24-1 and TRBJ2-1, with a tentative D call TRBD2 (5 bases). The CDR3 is CATSDLTASSSYNEQFF. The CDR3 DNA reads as TGTGCCACCAGTGACCTTACCGCTAGCAGCTCCTACAATGAGCAGTTCTTC.